This TCR beta chain was sequenced for a study of blood T cell repertoires in COVID-19 (dated by TCRdb to the early 2020s). Looking at the study overall: The collaborator samples originated in the United States, Italy and Spain and spanned the acute and convalescent phases of COVID-19. The samples were drawn from the first 160 participants of the ongoing ImmuneRACE study and from over 950 subjects provided by 6 global collaborators. Subjects who had been exposed to COVID-19, were actively infected with it, or had recovered from it provided the deeply sampled blood TCRbeta repertoires that made up the dataset. The repertoires were made available in a free public database intended to serve as a resource for research on the immune response to SARS-CoV-2. The sample metadata nearly always contained a de-identified subject ID, COVID-19 status, age in years and sex. The material from the prospective study consisted of cDNA or gDNA derived from T cells, B-cell-depleted T cells, or PBMCs. HLA class I and class II types, where available, came from metadata supplied by the sample provider rather than from assay-based typing.

On this clone itself: No antigen is known for it. No qualities accompany the bases; no much larger clone lies one base away.

The paper's findings and limits, for the study overall: The quantity of clinical and demographic metadata differed by source and by participant and was supplied without curation.

TCRbeta CDR3 regions were amplified from genomic DNA by means of the immunoSEQ Assay, a bias-controlled multiplex PCR. Per the source publication's procedure: The number of nucleated cells in each sample was estimated by amplification of reference gene primers within the assay. To quantify the absolute abundance of each unique TCRbeta CDR3 rearrangement, sequence reads were collapsed and filtered. For each sample, productive Simpson clonality was calculated as the square root of Simpson's diversity index over productive rearrangements. This immuneACCESS table, as held by TCRdb, lists in-frame sequences with V and J called but not all clones. Of the missing ones, under half trace to an unresolved V gene in checked studies; the others have no known cause. Clonal size and the V and J genes are those of that table, whereas D and trimming came from the DNA. Across this sample there are more than 35,000 clones, with 84% seen only once. The ten largest clones represent more than 12% of the sample.

The CDR3 has 13 amino acids, counting the end cysteine and phenylalanine. Only the CDR3 DNA is retained, 39 bases long and in frame from the first base. In the germline V gene (reference sequence), CDR1 corresponds to GTSNPN and CDR2 to SVGIG. V drops 0 bases and J drops 6 bases, leaving 9 bases in between. Whole blood was collected in K2EDTA tubes by collaborating institutions according to the institutions' own protocols. Collaborator samples were shipped for TCRbeta analysis as frozen whole blood, isolated PBMCs, or DNA extracted from either sample type. Rearrangement joined TRBV30 to TRBJ1-3; confidence is insufficient to name the D gene. This TCR was sampled from a man in his fifties or sixties with active or convalescent COVID-19. Sequencing was done on a sample of peripheral blood. The DNA is TGTGCCTGGAGTGTACCCGGTACAAACACCATATATTTT. The encoded protein is CAWSVPGTNTIYF.